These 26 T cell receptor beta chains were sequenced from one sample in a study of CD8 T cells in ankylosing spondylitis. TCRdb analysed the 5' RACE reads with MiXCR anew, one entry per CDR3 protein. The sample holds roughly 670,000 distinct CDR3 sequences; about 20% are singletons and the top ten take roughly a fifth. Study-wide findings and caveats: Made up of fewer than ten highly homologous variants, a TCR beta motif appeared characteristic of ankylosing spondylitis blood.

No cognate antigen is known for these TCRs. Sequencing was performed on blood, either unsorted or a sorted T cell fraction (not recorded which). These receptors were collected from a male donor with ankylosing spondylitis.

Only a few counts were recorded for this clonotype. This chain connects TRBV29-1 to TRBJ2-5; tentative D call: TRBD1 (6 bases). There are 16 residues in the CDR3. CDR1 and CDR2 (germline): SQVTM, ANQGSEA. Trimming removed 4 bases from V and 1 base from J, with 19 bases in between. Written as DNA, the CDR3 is TGCAGCGTTGGTACAGGGAAGTTAGGGGTCCAAGAGACCCAGTACTTC. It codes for CSVGTGKLGVQETQYF.

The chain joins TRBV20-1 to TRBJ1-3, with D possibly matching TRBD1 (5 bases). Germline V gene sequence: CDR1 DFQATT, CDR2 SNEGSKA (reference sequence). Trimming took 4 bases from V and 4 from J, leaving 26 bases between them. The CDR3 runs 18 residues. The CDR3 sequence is CSATGHPGGGSAGNTIYF. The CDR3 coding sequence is TGCAGTGCTACCGGGCACCCTGGGGGGGGTTCGGCGGGAAACACCATATATTTT.

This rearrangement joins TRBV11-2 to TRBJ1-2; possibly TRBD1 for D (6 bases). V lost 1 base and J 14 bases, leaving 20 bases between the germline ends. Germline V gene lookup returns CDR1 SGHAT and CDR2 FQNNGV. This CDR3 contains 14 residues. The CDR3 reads CASSLVWGAQASTF. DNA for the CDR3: TGTGCCAGCAGCTTAGTTTGGGGGGCACAAGCCTCGACCTTC.

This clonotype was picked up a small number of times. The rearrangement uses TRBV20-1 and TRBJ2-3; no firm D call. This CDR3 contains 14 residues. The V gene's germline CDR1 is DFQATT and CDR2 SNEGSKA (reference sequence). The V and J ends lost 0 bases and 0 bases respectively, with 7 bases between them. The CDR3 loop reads CSARDSRSTDTQYF. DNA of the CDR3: TGCAGTGCTAGAGATTCGAGGAGCACAGATACGCAGTATTTT.

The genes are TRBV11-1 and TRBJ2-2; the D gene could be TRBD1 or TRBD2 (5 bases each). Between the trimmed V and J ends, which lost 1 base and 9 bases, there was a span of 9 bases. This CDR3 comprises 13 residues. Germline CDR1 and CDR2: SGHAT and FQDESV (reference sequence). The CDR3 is CASSLGGPRELFF. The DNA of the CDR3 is TGTGCCAGCAGCTTAGGGGGACCCCGGGAGCTGTTTTTT.

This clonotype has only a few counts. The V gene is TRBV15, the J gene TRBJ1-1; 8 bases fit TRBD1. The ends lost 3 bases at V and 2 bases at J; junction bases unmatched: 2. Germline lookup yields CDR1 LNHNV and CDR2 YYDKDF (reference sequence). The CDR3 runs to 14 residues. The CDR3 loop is CATSRDRDNTEAFF. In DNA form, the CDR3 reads TGTGCCACCAGCAGGGACAGGGATAACACTGAAGCTTTCTTT.

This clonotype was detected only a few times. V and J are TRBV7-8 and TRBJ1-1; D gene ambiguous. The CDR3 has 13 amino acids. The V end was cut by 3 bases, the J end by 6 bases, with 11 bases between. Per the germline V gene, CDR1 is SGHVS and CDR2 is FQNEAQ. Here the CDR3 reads CASSLDGVAEAFF. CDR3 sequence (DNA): TGTGCCAGCAGCTTGGACGGGGTGGCTGAAGCTTTCTTT.

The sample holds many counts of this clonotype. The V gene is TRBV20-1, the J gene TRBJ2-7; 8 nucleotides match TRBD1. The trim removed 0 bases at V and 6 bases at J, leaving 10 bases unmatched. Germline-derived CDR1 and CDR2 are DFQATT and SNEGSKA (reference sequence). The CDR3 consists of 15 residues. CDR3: CSARDSGRGRGEQYF. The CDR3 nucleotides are TGCAGTGCTAGAGATTCGGGCAGGGGGCGCGGCGAGCAGTACTTC.

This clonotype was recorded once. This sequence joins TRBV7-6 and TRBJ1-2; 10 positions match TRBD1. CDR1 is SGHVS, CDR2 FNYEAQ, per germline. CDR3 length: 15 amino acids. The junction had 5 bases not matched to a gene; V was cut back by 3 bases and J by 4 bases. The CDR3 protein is CASSFGQGGTYGYTF. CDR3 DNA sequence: TGTGCCAGCAGCTTCGGACAGGGGGGTACCTATGGCTACACCTTC.

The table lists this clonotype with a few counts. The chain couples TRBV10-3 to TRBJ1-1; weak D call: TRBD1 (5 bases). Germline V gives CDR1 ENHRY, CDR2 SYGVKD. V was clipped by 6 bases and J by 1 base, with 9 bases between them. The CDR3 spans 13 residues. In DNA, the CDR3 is TGTGCCATCAGACTTGACAGGAACACTGAAGCTTTCTTT. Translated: CAIRLDRNTEAFF.

The CDR3 region has the DNA TGCAGCGTTGAAGCGTCTAGGGGTACAGATACGCAGTATTTT. It is translated as CSVEASRGTDTQYF. This chain connects TRBV29-1 to TRBJ2-3; D may be TRBD1 (5 bases). Trimming took 1 base from V and 3 from J, leaving 11 bases between them. This CDR3 comprises 14 residues. The germline gives CDR1 SQVTM, CDR2 ANQGSEA.

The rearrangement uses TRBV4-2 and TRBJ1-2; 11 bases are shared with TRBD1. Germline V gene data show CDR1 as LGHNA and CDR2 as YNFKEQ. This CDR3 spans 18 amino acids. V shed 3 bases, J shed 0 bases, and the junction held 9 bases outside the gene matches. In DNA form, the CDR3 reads TGTGCCAGCAGCCAGTCCGGGACAGGGGGTTTAGCTAACTATGGCTACACCTTC. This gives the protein CASSQSGTGGLANYGYTF.

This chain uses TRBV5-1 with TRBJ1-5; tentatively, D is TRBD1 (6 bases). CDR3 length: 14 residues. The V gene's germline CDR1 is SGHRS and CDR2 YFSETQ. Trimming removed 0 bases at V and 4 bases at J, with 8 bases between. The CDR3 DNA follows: TGCGCCAGCAGCTTGGACAGGGAGAATCAGCCCCAGCATTTT. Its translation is CASSLDRENQPQHF. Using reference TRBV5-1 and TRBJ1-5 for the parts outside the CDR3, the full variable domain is KAGVTQTPRYLIKTRGQQVTLSCSPISGHRSVSWYQQTPGQGLQFLFEYFSETQRNKGNFPGRFSGRQFSNSRSEMNVSTLELGDSALYLCASSLDRENQPQHFGDGTRLSIL.

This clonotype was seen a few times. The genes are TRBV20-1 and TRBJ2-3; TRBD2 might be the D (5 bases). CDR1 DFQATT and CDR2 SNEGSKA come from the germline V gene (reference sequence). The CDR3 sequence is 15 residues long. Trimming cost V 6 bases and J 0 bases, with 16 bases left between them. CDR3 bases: TGCAGTGCCCCCCCCAGCGGCTCTAGCACAGATACGCAGTATTTT. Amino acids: CSAPPSGSSTDTQYF.

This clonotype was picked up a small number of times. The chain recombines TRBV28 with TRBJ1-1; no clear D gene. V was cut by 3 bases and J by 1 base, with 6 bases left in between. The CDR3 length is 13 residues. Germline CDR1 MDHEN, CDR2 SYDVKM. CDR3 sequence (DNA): TGTGCCAGCAGTTTTGTACGGAACACTGAAGCTTTCTTT. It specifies CASSFVRNTEAFF.

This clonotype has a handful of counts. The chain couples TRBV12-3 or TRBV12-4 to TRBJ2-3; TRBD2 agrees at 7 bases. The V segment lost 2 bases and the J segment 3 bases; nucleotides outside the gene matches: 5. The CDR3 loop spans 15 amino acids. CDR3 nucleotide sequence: TGTGCCAGCAGTTTACGACTAGCTTCGACAGATACGCAGTATTTT. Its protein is CASSLRLASTDTQYF.

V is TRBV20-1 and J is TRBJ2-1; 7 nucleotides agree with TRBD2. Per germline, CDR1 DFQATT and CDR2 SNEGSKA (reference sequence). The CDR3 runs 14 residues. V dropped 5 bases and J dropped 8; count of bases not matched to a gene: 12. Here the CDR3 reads CSAPKQTSNDEQFF. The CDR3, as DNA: TGCAGTGCTCCTAAACAGACTAGCAACGATGAGCAGTTCTTC.

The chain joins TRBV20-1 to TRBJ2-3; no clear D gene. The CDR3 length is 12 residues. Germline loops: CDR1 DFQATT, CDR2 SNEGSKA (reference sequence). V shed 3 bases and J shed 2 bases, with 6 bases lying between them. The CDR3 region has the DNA TGCAGTGCTAGGTGGGACACAGATACGCAGTATTTT. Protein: CSARWDTDTQYF.

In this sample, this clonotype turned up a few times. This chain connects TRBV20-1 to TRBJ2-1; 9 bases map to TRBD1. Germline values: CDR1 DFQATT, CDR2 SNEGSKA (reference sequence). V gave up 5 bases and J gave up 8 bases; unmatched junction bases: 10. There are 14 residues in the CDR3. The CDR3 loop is CSAQPGTGTDEQFF. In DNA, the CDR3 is TGCAGTGCTCAACCAGGGACAGGGACGGATGAGCAGTTCTTC.

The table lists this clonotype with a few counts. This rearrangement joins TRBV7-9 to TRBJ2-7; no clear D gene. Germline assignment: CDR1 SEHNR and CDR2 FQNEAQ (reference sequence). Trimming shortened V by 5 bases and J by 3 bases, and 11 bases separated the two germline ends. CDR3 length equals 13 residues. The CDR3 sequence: CASSDKTLYEQYF. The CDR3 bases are TGTGCCAGCAGCGATAAGACTCTCTACGAGCAGTACTTC.

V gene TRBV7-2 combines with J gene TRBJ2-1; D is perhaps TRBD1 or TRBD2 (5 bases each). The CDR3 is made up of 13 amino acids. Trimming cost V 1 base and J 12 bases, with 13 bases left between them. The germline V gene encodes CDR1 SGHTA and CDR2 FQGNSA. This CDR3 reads CASSLGIVGVQFF. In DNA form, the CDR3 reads TGTGCCAGCAGCTTAGGGATAGTGGGGGTGCAGTTCTTC.

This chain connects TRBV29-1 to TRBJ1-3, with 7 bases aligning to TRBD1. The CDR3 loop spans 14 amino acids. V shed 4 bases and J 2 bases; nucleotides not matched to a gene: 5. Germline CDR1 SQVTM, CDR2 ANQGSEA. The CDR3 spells CSVGEGAAGNTIYF. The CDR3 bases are TGCAGCGTTGGTGAGGGGGCCGCTGGAAACACCATATATTTT.

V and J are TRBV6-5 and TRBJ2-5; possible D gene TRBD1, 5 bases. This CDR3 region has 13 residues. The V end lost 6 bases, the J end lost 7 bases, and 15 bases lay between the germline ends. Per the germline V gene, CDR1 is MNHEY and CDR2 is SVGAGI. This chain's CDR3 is CASSYRVQGTQYF. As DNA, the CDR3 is TGTGCCAGCAGCTACCGGGTCCAGGGGACCCAGTACTTC.

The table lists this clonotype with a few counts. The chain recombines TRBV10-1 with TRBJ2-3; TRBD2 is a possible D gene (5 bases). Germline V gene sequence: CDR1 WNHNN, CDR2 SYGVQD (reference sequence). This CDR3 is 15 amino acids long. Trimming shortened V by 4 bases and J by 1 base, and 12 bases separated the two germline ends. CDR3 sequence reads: CASSVGGGGTDTQYF. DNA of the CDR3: TGCGCCAGCAGTGTGGGCGGAGGTGGCACAGATACGCAGTATTTT.

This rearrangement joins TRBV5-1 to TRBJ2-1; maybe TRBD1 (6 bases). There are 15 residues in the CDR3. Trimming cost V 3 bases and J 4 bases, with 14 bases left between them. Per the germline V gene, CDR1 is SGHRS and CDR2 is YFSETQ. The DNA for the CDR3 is TGCGCCAGCAGCTCGGTAGGGGGAACGTACAATGAGCAGTTCTTC. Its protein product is CASSSVGGTYNEQFF. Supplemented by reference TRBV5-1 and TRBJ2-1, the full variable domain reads KAGVTQTPRYLIKTRGQQVTLSCSPISGHRSVSWYQQTPGQGLQFLFEYFSETQRNKGNFPGRFSGRQFSNSRSEMNVSTLELGDSALYLCASSSVGGTYNEQFFGPGTRLTVL.

The CDR3 sequence: CASSQGPPSIVPHEQFF. CDR3 bases: TGTGCCAGCAGCCAAGGGCCTCCTAGCATCGTCCCCCATGAGCAGTTCTTC. The gene calls are TRBV7-2 and TRBJ2-1, with D tentatively TRBD2 (5 bases). The germline CDR1 and CDR2 sequences are SGHTA and FQGNSA. This CDR3 is 17 amino acids long. Between the trimmed V and J ends, which lost 5 bases and 8 bases, there was a span of 25 bases.